These 30 T cell receptor beta chains came from one sample sequenced in a study of CDR3 diversity in severe acne. MiXCR, applied by TCRdb to the PCR reads, yields one record per CDR3 protein. Seen here are tens of thousands of distinct CDR3 sequences, under 65% observed once, and the top ten hold roughly an eighth. Sequencing was carried out using blood. These receptors were collected from a male donor in good health, without acne.

A note on this clonotype: This may be a read error: a much more frequent sequence differs by one nucleotide. The chain has TRBV3-1 and TRBJ2-7; D is perhaps TRBD2 (5 bases). This CDR3 is 14 amino acids long. Per germline, CDR1 LGHDT and CDR2 YNNKEL (reference sequence). This CDR3 is CASSPLRTTRERYF. Here the CDR3 DNA reads TGTGCCAGCAGCCCCCTTAGGACGACGAGGGAGCGGTACTTC.

A few counts support this clonotype. Possible read error: a much larger clone is one base away. The J gene is TRBJ1-5, the V gene TRBV6-1; maybe TRBD1 (5 bases). Germline V gene data show CDR1 as MNHNS and CDR2 as SASEGT. The CDR3 loop spans 14 amino acids. V was pared by 2 bases and J by 5 bases, with 10 bases between. Written as DNA, the CDR3 is TGTGCCAGCAGTGAACAGGGAAAGGATCAGCCCCAGCATTTT. It yields the protein CASSEQGKDQPQHF.

This clonotype showed up many times. The chain links TRBV11-2 to TRBJ2-1; D is possibly TRBD1 (7 bases). The germline V gene encodes CDR1 SGHAT and CDR2 FQNNGV. The CDR3 runs to 19 residues. V gave up 2 bases and J gave up 6 bases, with 26 bases separating them. The CDR3 here is CASSLLGVLEAGGSNEQFF. The DNA for the CDR3 is TGTGCCAGCAGCTTACTTGGAGTGTTAGAGGCAGGGGGGAGCAATGAGCAGTTCTTC.

This clonotype was picked up a small number of times. In nucleotides, the CDR3 is TGTGCCCTGGGGGAGACTAGCAATCAGCCCCAGCATTTT. Protein sequence: CALGETSNQPQHF. The genes are TRBV2 and TRBJ1-5; D perhaps matches TRBD1 (5 bases). The CDR3 length is 13 residues. Germline V CDR1 and CDR2: SNHLY, FYNNEI. V lost 11 bases and J 0 bases, leaving 11 bases between the germline ends. The complete variable domain, with remaining parts taken from reference TRBV2 and TRBJ1-5, reads EPEVTQTPSHQVTQMGQEVILRCVPISNHLYFYWYRQILGQKVEFLVSFYNNEISEKSEIFDDQFSVERPDGSNFTLKIRSTKLEDSAMYFCALGETSNQPQHFGDGTRLSIL.

The rearrangement links TRBV5-6 to TRBJ2-7, with TRBD2 matching 10 bases. CDR1 and CDR2 from the germline V gene are SGHDT and YYEEEE. The CDR3 covers 16 residues. V was pared by 1 base and J by 0 bases, with 4 bases of the junction left unmatched. CDR3 DNA: TGTGCCAGCAGCTTGACTAGCGGGGACTCCTCCTACGAGCAGTACTTC. Residues: CASSLTSGDSSYEQYF.

This clonotype was seen repeatedly, ten times or more. This rearrangement joins TRBV20-1 to TRBJ2-5; TRBD2 aligns across 10 bases. CDR1 and CDR2 from the germline V gene are DFQATT and SNEGSKA (reference sequence). The CDR3 sequence is 19 residues long. V gave up 3 bases and J gave up 1 base; unmatched junction bases: 17. CDR3: CSARSAGAGGGLPQETQYF. CDR3 nucleotides: TGCAGTGCTAGGTCTGCGGGAGCGGGAGGGGGTTTACCCCAAGAGACCCAGTACTTC.

This clonotype was recorded at least ten times. Possible read error: a much larger clone is one base away. V is TRBV6-4 and J is TRBJ2-2; 8 bases map to TRBD1. The CDR3 contains 15 residues. Germline loops: CDR1 MRHNA, CDR2 SNTAGT. This chain's CDR3 is CASRTGGTGTGGLFF. CDR3 coding DNA: TGTGCCAGCCGAACAGGGGGTACGGGAACCGGGGGGCTGTTTTTT.

The rearrangement joins TRBV5-1 to TRBJ1-6, with unresolved D. Germline CDR1 SGHRS, CDR2 YFSETQ. The V end was cut by 2 bases, the J end by 5 bases, with 5 bases between. This CDR3 comprises 13 residues. For the CDR3, the DNA is TGCGCCAGCAGCTTAAGTGATAATTCACCCCTCCACTTT. Protein: CASSLSDNSPLHF.

The gene calls are TRBV10-3 and TRBJ1-2; tentatively, D is TRBD1 (6 bases). Germline V gives CDR1 ENHRY, CDR2 SYGVKD. CDR3 size: 13 residues. V was pared by 11 bases and J by 1 base, with 14 bases between. The DNA for the CDR3 is TGTGCCGGGCGGACAGTACTTAACTATGGCTACACCTTC. Its protein product is CAGRTVLNYGYTF.

In its sample, this clonotype was seen many times. This sequence joins TRBV24-1 and TRBJ2-7; the D gene is possibly TRBD2 (6 bases). The CDR3 is 11 residues long. Germline values: CDR1 KGHDR, CDR2 SFDVKD. V lost 6 bases and J lost 7, with 9 bases in between. The CDR3 spells CATSLGREQYF. CDR3 bases: TGTGCCACCAGTCTGGGGAGGGAGCAGTACTTC.

At least ten counts were recorded for this clonotype. The CDR3 protein is CASSLSLSTDGYTF. The CDR3 nucleotides read TGTGCCAGCAGTTTATCCCTCTCGACGGATGGCTACACCTTC. V usage is TRBV27 and J usage is TRBJ1-2, with D unresolved. The V end lost 0 bases, the J end lost 6 bases, and 11 bases lay between the germline ends. CDR1 MNHEY and CDR2 SMNVEV come from the germline V gene (reference sequence). This CDR3 contains 14 residues.

This clonotype was counted a few times. This sequence joins TRBV6-5 and TRBJ2-5; 9 bases agree with TRBD2. In germline, CDR1 is MNHEY, CDR2 SVGAGI. The V segment lost 6 bases and the J segment 10 bases; nucleotides outside the gene matches: 9. The CDR3 runs to 13 residues. The CDR3 loop is CASSFIAGALQYF. The DNA of the CDR3 is TGTGCCAGCAGCTTTATAGCGGGAGCTCTCCAGTACTTC.

The J gene is TRBJ2-2, the V gene TRBV7-3, with D unclear. Trimming left V 6 bases short and J 6 bases short, with 8 bases between. CDR3 length: 12 amino acids. The germline CDR1 and CDR2 sequences are SGHTA and FQGTGA. The CDR3 nucleotides read TGTGCCAGCAGGAGTATAGCCGGGGAGCTGTTTTTT. As protein: CASRSIAGELFF.

The sample holds many counts of this clonotype. The chain employs TRBV7-9 and TRBJ2-7, with 12 positions matching TRBD2. The CDR3 runs to 16 residues. J was trimmed by 0 bases and V by 2 bases; bases with no gene match: 2. Germline V gene data show CDR1 as SEHNR and CDR2 as FQNEAQ (reference sequence). CDR3 protein: CASSLLAGGPSYEQYF. Here the CDR3 DNA reads TGTGCCAGCAGCTTACTAGCGGGAGGGCCCTCCTACGAGCAGTACTTC.

The sample holds many counts of this clonotype. This rearrangement joins TRBV5-8 to TRBJ1-1, with a tentative D call TRBD1 (6 bases). Germline V lookup: CDR1 SGHTS, CDR2 YDEGEE. The CDR3 spans 16 residues. Trimming shortened V by 4 bases and J by 7 bases, and 23 bases separated the two germline ends. CDR3 sequence: CASSRVPGQGGGEAFF. The CDR3 coding sequence is TGTGCCAGCAGCCGCGTCCCGGGACAAGGCGGGGGTGAAGCTTTCTTT.

In this sample, this clonotype is medium-sized. The chain combines TRBV5-1 with TRBJ1-6, with D possibly being TRBD1 (5 bases). Trimming took off 0 bases at V and 7 bases at J, with 5 bases between the two ends. Germline CDR1 is SGHRS and CDR2 is YFSETQ. The CDR3 sequence is 13 residues long. CDR3 nucleotide sequence: TGCGCCAGCAGCTTGGCAGGGAATTCACCCCTCCACTTT. Translated, it gives CASSLAGNSPLHF.

This clonotype has only one observation. At one end the junction does not follow the germline gene, possibly because of a read error. J is TRBJ1-2 and V is TRBV2; 9 nucleotides agree with TRBD1. Germline CDR1 SNHLY, CDR2 FYNNEI. This CDR3 comprises 12 residues. The CDR3 DNA reads as TGTGCCGGGGGGACAGGGAACTATAGCTACACCTTC. Residues: CAGGTGNYSYTF.

V gene TRBV7-9 combines with J gene TRBJ2-3, with 12 bases matching TRBD2. CDR1 is SEHNR, CDR2 FQNEAQ, per germline (reference sequence). The CDR3 has 16 amino acids. V trimming: 1 base; J trimming: 11 bases; junction bases outside the gene matches: 10. CDR3 sequence (DNA): TGTGCCAGCAGCTTAGAGGCTAGCGGGGGGGCGAGTGAGCAGTATTTT. It encodes CASSLEASGGASEQYF.

In this sample, this clonotype turned up many times. An end of the junction does not agree with germline; a read error may underlie this. The V and J genes are TRBV20-1 and TRBJ2-7, with D possibly called TRBD1 or TRBD2 (5 bases each). The CDR3 length is 12 residues. Germline V gene lookup returns CDR1 DFQATT and CDR2 SNEGSKA (reference sequence). In DNA form, the CDR3 reads TGCAGTGCCGGGGACCGTCATTACGAGCAACACTTC. It is translated as CSAGDRHYEQHF.

The V and J genes are TRBV20-1 and TRBJ2-7; TRBD2 matches 9 bases. The V gene's germline CDR1 is DFQATT and CDR2 SNEGSKA (reference sequence). The CDR3 is 16 residues long. V trimming: 1 base; J trimming: 3 bases; junction bases outside the gene matches: 10. The CDR3 spells CSARVRGVAGVYEQYF. The CDR3 nucleotides read TGCAGTGCTAGAGTCCGGGGGGTAGCGGGAGTCTACGAGCAGTACTTC.

The CDR3 nucleotides read TGTGCCAGCTCACCACCGACCGGCGGTGTGCAGTTCTTC. Translated, it gives CASSPPTGGVQFF. The chain carries TRBV18 and TRBJ2-1; D unresolved. V was shortened by 0 bases and J by 12 bases, with 12 bases between the two germline ends. The CDR3 sequence is 13 residues long. Germline V lookup: CDR1 KGHSH, CDR2 LQKENI.

The chain links TRBV5-1 to TRBJ2-3, with TRBD2 matching 12 bases. Germline CDR1 is SGHRS and CDR2 is YFSETQ. The CDR3 covers 15 residues. V shed 4 bases and J 2 bases; nucleotides not matched to a gene: 2. CDR3 amino acids: CASSGLAGPTDTQYF. CDR3 in DNA: TGCGCCAGCAGCGGACTAGCGGGACCCACAGATACGCAGTATTTT.

The chain carries TRBV25-1 and TRBJ2-7; 10 bases align to TRBD2. The CDR3 runs 13 residues. With V trimmed by 6 bases and J by 6 bases, 5 bases remained unmatched. Germline CDR1 is MGHDK and CDR2 is SYGVNS. The CDR3 here is CASSLAGAPEQYF. CDR3 coding DNA: TGTGCCAGCAGCCTAGCGGGAGCCCCCGAGCAGTACTTC.

This sequence joins TRBV3-1 and TRBJ2-3; unclear D gene. CDR1 LGHDT and CDR2 YNNKEL come from the germline V gene (reference sequence). V lost 0 bases to trimming and J lost 2 bases, with 9 bases between them. The CDR3 is 15 amino acids. Here the CDR3 reads CASSQDGSYTDTQYF. Here the CDR3 DNA reads TGTGCCAGCAGCCAAGACGGCAGCTACACAGATACGCAGTATTTT.

This clonotype has more than one count but fewer than ten. This chain links TRBV5-8 with TRBJ1-6, with 9 bases fitting TRBD1. CDR1 and CDR2 (germline): SGHTS, YDEGEE. The CDR3 covers 14 residues. V gave up 3 bases and J gave up 7 bases; unmatched junction bases: 2. The CDR3, as DNA: TGTGCCAGCAGCTCACAGGGGGCGAATTCACCCCTCCACTTT. Translated, it gives CASSSQGANSPLHF.

This chain uses TRBV5-1 with TRBJ2-2; perhaps TRBD1 as D (5 bases). Germline values: CDR1 SGHRS, CDR2 YFSETQ. The CDR3 spans 13 residues. The V gene lost 0 bases and the J gene lost 5 bases, with 5 bases spanning the gap. CDR3 sequence reads: CASSLGQTGELFF. The CDR3 DNA follows: TGCGCCAGCAGCTTGGGACAGACCGGGGAGCTGTTTTTT.

This rearrangement joins TRBV7-3 to TRBJ2-7; TRBD1 agrees at 10 bases. Losses at the gene ends were 8 bases for V and 4 bases for J; bases not matched to a gene: 5. Germline CDR1 is SGHTA and CDR2 is FQGTGA. There are 13 residues in the CDR3. As DNA, the CDR3 is TGTGCCAGCGCGGGACAGGGGCAATACGAGCAGTACTTC. It yields the protein CASAGQGQYEQYF.

V and J are TRBV7-2 and TRBJ2-7; 11 bases align to TRBD2. CDR1 is SGHTA, CDR2 FQGNSA, per germline. This CDR3 is built from 15 residues. V shed 5 bases and J 1 base; nucleotides not matched to a gene: 4. CDR3 in amino acids: CASSLTSGNSYEQYF. In DNA, the CDR3 is TGTGCCAGCAGCCTGACTAGCGGGAATTCCTACGAGCAGTACTTC.

This clonotype was found a few times. This rearrangement joins TRBV5-1 to TRBJ1-5; D is uncertain. Between the trimmed V and J ends, which lost 5 bases and 2 bases, there was a span of 11 bases. Germline V gene sequence: CDR1 SGHRS, CDR2 YFSETQ. CDR3 length: 14 amino acids. The CDR3 region has the DNA TGCGCCAGCAGACCGGACGTGGGCAATCAGCCCCAGCATTTT. This translates into CASRPDVGNQPQHF.

This chain connects TRBV25-1 to TRBJ1-4; tentative D call: TRBD1 (6 bases). CDR3 length equals 13 residues. The V end was cut by 11 bases, the J end by 2 bases, with 12 bases between. Germline loops: CDR1 MGHDK, CDR2 SYGVNS. CDR3 in amino acids: CAGDGGTNEKLFF. The CDR3, as DNA: TGTGCCGGAGACGGGGGCACTAATGAAAAACTGTTTTTT.